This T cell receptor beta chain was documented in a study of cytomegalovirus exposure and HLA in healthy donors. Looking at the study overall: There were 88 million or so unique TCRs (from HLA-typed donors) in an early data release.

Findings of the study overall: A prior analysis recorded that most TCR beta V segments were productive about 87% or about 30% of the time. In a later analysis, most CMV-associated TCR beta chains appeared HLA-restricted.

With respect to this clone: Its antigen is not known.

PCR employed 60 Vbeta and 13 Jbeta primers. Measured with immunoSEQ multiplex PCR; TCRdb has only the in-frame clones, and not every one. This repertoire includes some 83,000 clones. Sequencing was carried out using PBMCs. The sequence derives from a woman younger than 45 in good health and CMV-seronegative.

Here the CDR3 DNA reads TGTGCCAGCTCACCCTCACTGGACAGACAAGAGACCCAGTACTTC. Protein: CASSPSLDRQETQYF. The J gene is TRBJ2-5, the V gene TRBV18, with D possibly matching TRBD1 (6 bases). Germline V gene sequence: CDR1 KGHSH, CDR2 LQKENI. V lost 3 bases to trimming and J lost 2 bases, with 13 bases between them. The CDR3 contains 15 residues.